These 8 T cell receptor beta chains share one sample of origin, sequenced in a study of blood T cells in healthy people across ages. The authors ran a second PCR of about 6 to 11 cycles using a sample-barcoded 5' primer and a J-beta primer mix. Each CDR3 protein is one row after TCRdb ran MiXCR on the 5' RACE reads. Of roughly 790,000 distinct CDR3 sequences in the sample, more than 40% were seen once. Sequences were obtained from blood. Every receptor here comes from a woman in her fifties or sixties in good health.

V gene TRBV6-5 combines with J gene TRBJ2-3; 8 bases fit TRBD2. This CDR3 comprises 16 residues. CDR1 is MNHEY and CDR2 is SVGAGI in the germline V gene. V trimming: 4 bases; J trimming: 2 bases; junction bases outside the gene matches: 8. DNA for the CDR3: TGTGCCAGCAGTTCCAGTGGAGCGGGGGCCACAGATACGCAGTATTTT. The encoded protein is CASSSSGAGATDTQYF.

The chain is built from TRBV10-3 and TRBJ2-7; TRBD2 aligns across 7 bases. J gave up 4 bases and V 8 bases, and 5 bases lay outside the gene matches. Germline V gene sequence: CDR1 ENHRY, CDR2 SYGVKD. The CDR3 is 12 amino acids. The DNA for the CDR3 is TGTGCCATCCGCAGCGGGATGTACGAGCAGTACTTC. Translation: CAIRSGMYEQYF.

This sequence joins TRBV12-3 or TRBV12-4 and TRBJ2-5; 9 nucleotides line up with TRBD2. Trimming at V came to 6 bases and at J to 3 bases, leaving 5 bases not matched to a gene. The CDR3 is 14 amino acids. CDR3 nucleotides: TGTGCCAGCAGGCGACTAGCGGAAGAAGAGACCCAGTACTTC. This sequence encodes CASRRLAEEETQYF.

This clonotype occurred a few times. CDR3 nucleotides: TGTGCCAGCAGTTCAATTTCTGCGGAGAGGTTCTACAATGAGCAGTTCTTC. The encoded protein is CASSSISAERFYNEQFF. The chain recombines TRBV28 with TRBJ2-1; D call uncertain. The CDR3 extends over 17 amino acids. With 4 bases removed from V and 3 bases from J, the gap between germline ends came to 19 bases. CDR1 is MDHEN and CDR2 is SYDVKM in the germline V gene. Based on the CDR3 plus reference TRBV28 and TRBJ2-1, the full variable domain is DVKVTQSSRYLVKRTGEKVFLECVQDMDHENMFWYRQDPGLGLRLIYFSYDVKMKEKGDIPEGYSVSREKKERFSLILESASTNQTSMYLCASSSISAERFYNEQFFGPGTRLTVL.

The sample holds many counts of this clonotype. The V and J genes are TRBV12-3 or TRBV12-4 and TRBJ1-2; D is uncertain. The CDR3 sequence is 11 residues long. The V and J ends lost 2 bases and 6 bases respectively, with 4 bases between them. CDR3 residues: CASSLLHGYTF. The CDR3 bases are TGTGCCAGCAGTTTACTTCATGGCTACACCTTC.

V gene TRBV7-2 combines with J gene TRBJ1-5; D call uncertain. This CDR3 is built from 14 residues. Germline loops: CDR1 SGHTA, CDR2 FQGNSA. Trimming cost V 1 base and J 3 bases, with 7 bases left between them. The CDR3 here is CASSLDSFNQPQHF. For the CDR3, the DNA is TGTGCCAGCAGCTTAGACAGTTTCAATCAGCCCCAGCATTTT.

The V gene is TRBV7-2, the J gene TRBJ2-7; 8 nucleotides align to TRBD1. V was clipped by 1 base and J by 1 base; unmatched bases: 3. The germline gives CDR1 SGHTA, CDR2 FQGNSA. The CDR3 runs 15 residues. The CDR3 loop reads CASSLGQGKSYEQYF. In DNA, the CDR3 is TGTGCCAGCAGCTTAGGACAGGGGAAGTCCTACGAGCAGTACTTC.

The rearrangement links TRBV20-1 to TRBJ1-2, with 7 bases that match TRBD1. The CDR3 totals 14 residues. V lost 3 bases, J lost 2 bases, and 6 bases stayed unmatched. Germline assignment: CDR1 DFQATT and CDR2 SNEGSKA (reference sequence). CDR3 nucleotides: TGCAGTGCTAGCCGGGACAGCGGCAACTATGGCTACACCTTC. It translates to CSASRDSGNYGYTF.